This T cell receptor (beta chain) was profiled in a study of molecular identifiers for immune sequencing clone quantification. Libraries from naive CD8 cells were generated from about 20,000 to 1,000,000 sorted cells (with 10%, 30% or 50% RNA). This CDR3 comprises 15 residues. Trimming stripped 4 bases from V and 4 bases from J, with 15 bases between. In germline, CDR1 is SGHTA, CDR2 FQGNSA. Study-wide findings and caveats: Detection of one spiked Jurkat cell's TCR RNA reportedly worked in one million naive cells. For effector cells, clones above 20 RNA copies held over 98% of molecules; for naive cells, under 1%.

TCRdb independently ran MiXCR on the PCR reads; one entry per CDR3 protein. Of under 800,000 distinct CDR3 sequences listed, 25% are singletons. This clonotype was counted only a few times. Its antigen remains unidentified. This could be a read error, since a much larger clone is one nucleotide away. The sample consisted of naive CD8+ T cells from blood, with Jurkat cell RNA spiked in. Sample subset: FACS-sorted CD8+CD4-CCR7+CD45RA+ naive T cells. The TCR comes from a human donor in good health. Some libraries in this study had Jurkat cell RNA spiked in. The chain is built from TRBV7-2 and TRBJ2-3; D is undetermined. The CDR3: CASSSDPDPPDTQYF. The CDR3 DNA reads TGTGCCAGCAGCTCGGACCCCGACCCCCCAGATACGCAGTATTTT.